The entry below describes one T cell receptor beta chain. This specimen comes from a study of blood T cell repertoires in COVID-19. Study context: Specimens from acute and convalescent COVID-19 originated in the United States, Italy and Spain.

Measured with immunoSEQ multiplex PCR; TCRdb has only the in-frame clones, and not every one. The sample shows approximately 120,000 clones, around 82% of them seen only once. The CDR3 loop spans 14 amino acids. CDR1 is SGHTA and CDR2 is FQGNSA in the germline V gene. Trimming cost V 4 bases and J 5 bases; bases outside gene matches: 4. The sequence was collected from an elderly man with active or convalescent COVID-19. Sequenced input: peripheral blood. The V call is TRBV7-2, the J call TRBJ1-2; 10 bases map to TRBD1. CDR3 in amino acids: CASSYGQGGYGYTF. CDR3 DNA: TGTGCCAGCAGCTACGGACAGGGGGGTTATGGCTACACCTTC.